Below are 4 T cell receptor beta chains sequenced from a single sample in a study of early T cells in non-severe SARS-CoV-2 infection. TCRdb re-analysed the 5' RACE reads in MiXCR, keeping a single row per CDR3 protein. The repertoire consists of about 60,000 distinct CDR3 sequences, with 8.5% to 10% occurring once and the leading ten covering around 17%. Input material: whole blood. The receptors come from an adult who was a healthcare worker with PCR-confirmed SARS-CoV-2 infection or an uninfected control (not recorded which).

The V gene is TRBV30, the J gene TRBJ1-1, with D uncertain. This CDR3 comprises 14 residues. Trimming left V 5 bases short and J 1 base short, with 14 bases between. Germline loops: CDR1 GTSNPN, CDR2 SVGIG (reference sequence). The chain's CDR3 is CAWCNRAPNTEAFF. CDR3 coding DNA: TGTGCCTGGTGTAATAGGGCCCCGAACACTGAAGCTTTCTTT.

This clonotype was found many times. The V call is TRBV20-1, the J call TRBJ1-5, with D possibly TRBD1 on 6 matching bases. Germline CDR1 and CDR2: DFQATT and SNEGSKA (reference sequence). V lost 2 bases and J lost 7, with 9 bases in between. CDR3 size: 12 residues. The chain's CDR3 is CSARTGSQPQHF. CDR3 bases: TGCAGTGCTAGAACAGGGTCACAGCCCCAGCATTTT.

This clonotype was detected a few times. The chain links TRBV28 to TRBJ2-7; D is ambiguous. The germline V gene has CDR1 MDHEN and CDR2 SYDVKM. Trimming cost V 6 bases and J 5 bases, with 11 bases left between them. This CDR3 has 12 amino acids. The CDR3 protein is CASSSPIHEQYF. CDR3 coding DNA: TGTGCCAGCAGCTCCCCTATCCACGAGCAGTACTTC.

In this sample, this clonotype turned up many times. V gene TRBV21-1 combines with J gene TRBJ2-2. TRBV21-1 is marked as a pseudogene. This CDR3 comprises 19 residues. CDR3 residues: CASSNFTGWKSANTGELFF. In DNA, the CDR3 is TGTGCCAGCAGCAATTTCACGGGGTGGAAGAGCGCGAACACCGGGGAGCTGTTTTTT.